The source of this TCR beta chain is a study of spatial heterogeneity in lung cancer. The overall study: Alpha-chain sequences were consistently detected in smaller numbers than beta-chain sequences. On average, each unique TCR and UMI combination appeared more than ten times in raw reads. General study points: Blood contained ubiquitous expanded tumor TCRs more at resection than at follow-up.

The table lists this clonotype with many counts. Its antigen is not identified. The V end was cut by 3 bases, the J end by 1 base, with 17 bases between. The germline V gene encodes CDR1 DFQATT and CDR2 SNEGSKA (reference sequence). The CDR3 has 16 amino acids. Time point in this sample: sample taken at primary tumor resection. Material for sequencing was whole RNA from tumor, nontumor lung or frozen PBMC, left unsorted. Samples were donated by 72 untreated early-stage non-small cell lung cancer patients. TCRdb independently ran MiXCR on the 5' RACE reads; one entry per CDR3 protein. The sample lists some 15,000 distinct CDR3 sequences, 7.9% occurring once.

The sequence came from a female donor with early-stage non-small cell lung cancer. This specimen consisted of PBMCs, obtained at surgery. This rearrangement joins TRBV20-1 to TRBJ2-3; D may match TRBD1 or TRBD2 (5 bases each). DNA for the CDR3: TGCAGTGCTAGGATAGGAGCAGTGGGGGGCACAGATACGCAGTATTTT. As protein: CSARIGAVGGTDTQYF.